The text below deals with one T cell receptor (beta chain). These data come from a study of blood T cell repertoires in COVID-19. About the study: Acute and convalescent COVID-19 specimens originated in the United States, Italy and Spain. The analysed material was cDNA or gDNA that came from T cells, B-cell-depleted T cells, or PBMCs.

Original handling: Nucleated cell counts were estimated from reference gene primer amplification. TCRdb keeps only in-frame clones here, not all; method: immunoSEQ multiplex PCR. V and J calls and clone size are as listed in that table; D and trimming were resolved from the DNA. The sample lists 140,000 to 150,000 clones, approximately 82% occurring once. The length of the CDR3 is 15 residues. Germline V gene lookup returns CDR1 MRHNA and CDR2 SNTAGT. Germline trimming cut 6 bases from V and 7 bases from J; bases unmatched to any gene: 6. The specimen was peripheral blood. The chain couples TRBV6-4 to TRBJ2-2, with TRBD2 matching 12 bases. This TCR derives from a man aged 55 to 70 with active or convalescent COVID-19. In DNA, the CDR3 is TGTGCCAGCAGCAAGACTAGCGGGAGTGGCGGGGAGCTGTTTTTT. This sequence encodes CASSKTSGSGGELFF.